This T cell receptor beta chain came from a study of CD8+ T cells in alopecia areata. Per the germline V gene, CDR1 is MGHDK and CDR2 is SYGVNS. This CDR3 is 14 amino acids long. Trimming removed 3 bases from V and 4 bases from J; junction bases left unmatched: 5. After isolation, RNA underwent reverse transcription to generate cDNA as the sequencing template. Assay: immunoSEQ multiplex PCR; the TCRdb copy retains only in-frame clones and omits some. The data show over 200,000 clones, with over 60% seen just once and about 4.2% held by the top ten. Treatment in this sample: oral pan-JAK inhibitor, 5-10 mg twice daily. A note on this clone: Antigen: not known.

Notes on the study in general: Normal skin contains resident alphabeta T cells, and these are also sequenced in scalp samples.

This sample comprised CD4+ T cells sorted from blood, obtained at week 4, from a patient treated with tofacitinib. The V call is TRBV25-1, the J call TRBJ2-5; 7 bases fit TRBD2. This clonotype was sampled from a human donor with alopecia areata. The DNA for the CDR3 is TGTGCCAGCAGTGAGGGCGGGGGATCAGAGACCCAGTACTTC. This gives the protein CASSEGGGSETQYF.